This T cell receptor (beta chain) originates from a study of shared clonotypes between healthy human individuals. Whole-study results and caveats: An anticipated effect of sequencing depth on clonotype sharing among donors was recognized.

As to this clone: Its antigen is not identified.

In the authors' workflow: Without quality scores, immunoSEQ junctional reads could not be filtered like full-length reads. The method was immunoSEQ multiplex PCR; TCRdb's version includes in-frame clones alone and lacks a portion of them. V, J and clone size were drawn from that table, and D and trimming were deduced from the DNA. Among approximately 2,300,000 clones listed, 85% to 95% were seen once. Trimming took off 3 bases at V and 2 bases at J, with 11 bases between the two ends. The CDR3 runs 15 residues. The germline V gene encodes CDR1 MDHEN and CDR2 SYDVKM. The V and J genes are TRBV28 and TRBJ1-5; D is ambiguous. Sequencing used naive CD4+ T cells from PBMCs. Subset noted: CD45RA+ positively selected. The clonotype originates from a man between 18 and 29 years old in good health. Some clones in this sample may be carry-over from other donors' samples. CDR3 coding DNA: TGTGCCAGCAGTTTGTCCGGGGTCGGCAATCAGCCCCAGCATTTT. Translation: CASSLSGVGNQPQHF.